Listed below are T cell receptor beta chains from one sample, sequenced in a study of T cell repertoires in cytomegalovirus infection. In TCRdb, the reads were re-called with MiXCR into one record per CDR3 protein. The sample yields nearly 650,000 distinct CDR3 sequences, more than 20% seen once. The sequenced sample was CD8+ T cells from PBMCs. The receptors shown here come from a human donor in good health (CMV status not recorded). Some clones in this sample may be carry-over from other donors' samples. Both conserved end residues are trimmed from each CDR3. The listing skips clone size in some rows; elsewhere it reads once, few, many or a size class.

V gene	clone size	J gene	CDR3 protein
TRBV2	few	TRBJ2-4	ARRNDRGGNIQY
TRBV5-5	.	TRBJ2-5	ASIQGQGGQETQY
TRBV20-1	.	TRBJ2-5	SATPPYTQETQY
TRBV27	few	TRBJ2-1	ASSLPGLAGRYNEQF
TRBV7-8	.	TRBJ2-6	ASSLVDRGSGANVLT
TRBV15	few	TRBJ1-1	ATRLGTVEAF
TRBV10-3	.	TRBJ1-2	AIKSGVSGDNYGYT
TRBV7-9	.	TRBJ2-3	ASRKRQVPTDTQY
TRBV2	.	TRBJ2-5	ASKKGGGTQETQY
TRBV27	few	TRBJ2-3	AGGSGPTDTQY
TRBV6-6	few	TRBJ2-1	ASSSGLVSSYNEQF